These T cell receptor beta chains were read from a single sample in a study of CD8 T cells in Susac syndrome. From the immunoSEQ multiplex PCR reads, TCRdb called clonotypes with MiXCR, one entry per CDR3 protein. Among fewer than 140,000 distinct CDR3 sequences listed, roughly 94% were seen once. Sequenced sample: CD8+ T cells from PBMCs. These receptors came from a human donor with Susac syndrome. The CDR3 runs from the conserved cysteine through the conserved F or W. D genes are given only for firm matches. The size entry is marked missing in some rows and otherwise reads once, few, many or a size class.

CDR3,DNA,V,J,D,size
CSVVTGDYGYTF,TGCAGCGTTGTCACAGGGGACTATGGCTACACCTTC,TRBV29-1,TRBJ1-2,TRBD1,.
CASSEGPFRDTEAFF,TGTGCCAGCAGCGAAGGGCCCTTCAGGGACACTGAAGCTTTCTTT,TRBV7-6,TRBJ1-1,.,.
CASSSTSGGGNEQFF,TGTGCCAGCAGCTCTACTAGCGGGGGGGGCAATGAGCAGTTCTTC,TRBV9,TRBJ2-1,TRBD2,.
CASTPGLAENIQYF,TGTGCCAGCACCCCGGGACTAGCGGAAAACATTCAGTACTTC,TRBV12-3/TRBV12-4,TRBJ2-4,TRBD2,once
CASSRQNTEAFF,TGTGCCAGCTCGAGACAAAACACTGAAGCTTTCTTT,TRBV21-1,TRBJ1-1,.,.
CASSFGVGGELFF,TGTGCCAGCAGCTTCGGGGTTGGCGGGGAGCTGTTTTTT,TRBV11-2,TRBJ2-2,.,.
CATSRDRADYEQYF,TGTGCCACCAGCCGGGACAGGGCGGACTACGAGCAGTACTTC,TRBV15,TRBJ2-7,TRBD1,.
CASSLAYPDTQYF,TGTGCCAGCAGCTTGGCGTACCCAGATACGCAGTATTTT,TRBV5-6,TRBJ2-3,.,.
CASSPQGGGYGYTF,TGTGCCAGCAGTCCCCAGGGTGGGGGCTATGGCTACACCTTC,TRBV27,TRBJ1-2,.,.
CASSRDTNYGYTF,TGTGCCAGCAGCCGGGACACCAACTATGGCTACACCTTC,TRBV7-2,TRBJ1-2,.,few
CASSLSGWGDTQYF,TGTGCCAGCAGCTTAAGCGGCTGGGGAGATACGCAGTATTTT,TRBV7-8,TRBJ2-3,.,.
CASSYSSGGGSPLHF,TGTGCCAGCAGTTACTCTTCAGGGGGGGGTTCACCCCTCCACTTT,TRBV6-6,TRBJ1-6,TRBD1,.
CASSHGLNEQFF,TGTGCCAGCAGCCACGGACTCAATGAGCAGTTCTTC,TRBV6-2/TRBV6-3,TRBJ2-1,.,.
CASSLGTGYDEQYF,TGTGCCAGCAGTTTGGGGACAGGGTACGACGAGCAGTACTTC,TRBV27,TRBJ2-7,TRBD1,.
CSGTTGPTYGYTF,TGCAGCGGGACGACAGGGCCGACCTATGGCTACACCTTC,TRBV29-1,TRBJ1-2,TRBD1,.
CASSGRGYTF,TGTGCCAGCAGTGGACGGGGCTACACCTTC,TRBV9,TRBJ1-2,.,once
CSVEGRGTESYEQYF,TGCAGCGTTGAAGGTAGGGGGACAGAAAGCTACGAGCAGTACTTC,TRBV29-1,TRBJ2-7,TRBD1,.
CASSLVGQGSYTDTQYF,TGTGCCAGCAGCTTAGTGGGACAGGGCTCGTACACAGATACGCAGTATTTT,TRBV7-2,TRBJ2-3,TRBD1,.
CASRADRPYEQYF,TGTGCCAGCAGAGCGGACAGACCCTACGAGCAGTACTTC,TRBV2,TRBJ2-7,.,.
CASSHPQDRVHYGYTF,TGTGCCAGCTCACACCCTCAGGACAGGGTTCACTATGGCTACACCTTC,TRBV18,TRBJ1-2,TRBD1,.
CASSYSESDTQYF,TGTGCCAGCAGTTACTCGGAGTCAGATACGCAGTATTTT,TRBV6-5,TRBJ2-3,.,.
CASSHAPEQGIDEQYF,TGCGCCAGCAGCCACGCCCCAGAACAGGGGATCGACGAGCAGTACTTC,TRBV4-1,TRBJ2-7,TRBD1,.
CASSQHTTGEQYF,TGCGCCAGCAGCCAACATACCACGGGGGAGCAGTACTTC,TRBV5-1,TRBJ2-7,.,.
CSALSDGFTEAFF,TGCAGTGCTCTCTCCGACGGGTTCACTGAAGCTTTCTTT,TRBV20-1,TRBJ1-1,.,.
CASSKTSGGAVTQYF,TGTGCCAGCAGTAAGACTAGCGGGGGGGCGGTGACCCAGTACTTC,TRBV28,TRBJ2-5,TRBD2,.
CASSAGTGDSYEQYF,TGTGCCAGCAGCGCCGGGACAGGGGACTCCTACGAGCAGTACTTC,TRBV13,TRBJ2-7,TRBD1,.
CASSQESRREGSGANVLTF,TGTGCCAGCAGCCAAGAAAGTAGAAGGGAGGGTTCTGGGGCCAACGTCCTGACTTTC,TRBV3-1,TRBJ2-6,TRBD2,.
CASSDRDTGELFF,TGTGCCAGCAGTGACAGGGACACCGGGGAGCTGTTTTTT,TRBV6-4,TRBJ2-2,.,few
CASSDSGQGPYSNQPQHF,TGTGCCAGCAGTGATTCGGGACAGGGGCCTTATAGCAATCAGCCCCAGCATTTT,TRBV2,TRBJ1-5,TRBD1,.
CASSLVSRGRDIQYF,TGTGCCAGCAGCTTAGTAAGCAGGGGCAGGGACATTCAGTACTTC,TRBV7-3,TRBJ2-4,.,.
CASSQDSSYEQYF,TGTGCCAGCAGCCAAGACAGCTCCTACGAGCAGTACTTC,TRBV4-3,TRBJ2-7,.,.
CASSWDSRGHEQFF,TGTGCCAGCAGTTGGGATAGCCGAGGGCATGAGCAGTTCTTC,TRBV6-6,TRBJ2-1,.,.
CASNRDGSLNEQYF,TGTGCCAGCAACCGGGACGGATCGTTGAACGAGCAGTACTTC,TRBV21-1,TRBJ2-7,.,.
CASSLVARSQETQYF,TGTGCCAGCAGCTTAGTCGCCCGGAGTCAAGAGACCCAGTACTTC,TRBV11-2,TRBJ2-5,.,.
CASSGQGGSVDTQYF,TGTGCCAGCAGCGGACAGGGAGGGAGCGTAGATACGCAGTATTTT,TRBV9,TRBJ2-3,.,.
CASSQDWVAGRDTQYF,TGTGCCAGCAGCCAAGATTGGGTAGCGGGGAGGGATACGCAGTATTTT,TRBV4-2,TRBJ2-3,TRBD2,.
CASSPESSTEAFF,TGTGCCAGCAGCCCAGAAAGCAGCACTGAAGCTTTCTTT,TRBV7-9,TRBJ1-1,.,.
CASSSIAGNTDTQYF,TGTGCCAGCAGTTCAATAGCGGGGAACACAGATACGCAGTATTTT,TRBV28,TRBJ2-3,TRBD2,.
CATRRQYDISDTQYF,TGTGCCACCAGGAGACAGTATGACATCTCAGATACGCAGTATTTT,TRBV15,TRBJ2-3,.,few
CATSDPGQGANEQFF,TGTGCCACCAGTGATCCTGGACAGGGGGCGAATGAGCAGTTCTTC,TRBV24-1,TRBJ2-1,TRBD1,.
CASSYGGAGNQPQHF,TGTGCCAGCAGTTACGGGGGAGCGGGCAATCAGCCCCAGCATTTT,TRBV6-5,TRBJ1-5,.,.
CASSHLRLGEQFF,TGTGCCAGCAGCCATCTGCGACTCGGCGAGCAGTTCTTC,TRBV14,TRBJ2-1,.,.
CASSLAGQAYEQYF,TGTGCCAGCAGTTTGGCGGGACAGGCCTACGAGCAGTACTTC,TRBV12-3/TRBV12-4,TRBJ2-7,TRBD1,.
CASSPRLNEQFF,TGTGCCAGCAGCCCCCGATTGAATGAGCAGTTCTTC,TRBV27,TRBJ2-1,.,.
CASSPLGGGTGELFF,TGTGCCAGCAGCCCCTTGGGGGGGGGCACCGGGGAGCTGTTTTTT,TRBV7-8,TRBJ2-2,TRBD2,once
CASSLPSYEQYF,TGTGCCAGCAGTCTCCCGTCCTACGAGCAGTACTTC,TRBV28,TRBJ2-7,.,.
CASSQESLTDGNTEAFF,TGTGCCAGCAGCCAAGAGTCCCTGACAGACGGGAACACTGAAGCTTTCTTT,TRBV3-1,TRBJ1-1,.,.
CASSPEMNTEAFF,TGCGCCAGCAGCCCCGAAATGAACACTGAAGCTTTCTTT,TRBV5-1,TRBJ1-1,.,.
CASSQTSGPASEQFF,TGCGCCAGCAGCCAAACTAGCGGGCCTGCGAGTGAGCAGTTCTTC,TRBV4-1,TRBJ2-1,TRBD2,.
CASSLVTPLEKLFF,TGTGCCAGCAGCTTGGTCACGCCGCTGGAAAAACTGTTTTTT,TRBV7-8,TRBJ1-4,.,.
CASSFHYSNQPQHF,TGTGCCAGCAGTTTTCATTATAGCAATCAGCCCCAGCATTTT,TRBV12-3/TRBV12-4,TRBJ1-5,.,.
CATVGASNQPQHF,TGTGCCACTGTAGGGGCCAGCAATCAGCCCCAGCATTTT,TRBV15,TRBJ1-5,.,.
CASSSGGGAGQPQHF,TGCGCCAGCAGCTCTGGTGGAGGGGCAGGGCAGCCCCAGCATTTT,TRBV5-1,TRBJ1-5,.,.
CATSPGGYEQYF,TGTGCCACCAGCCCGGGAGGCTACGAGCAGTACTTC,TRBV15,TRBJ2-7,TRBD2,.
CATSTRGPINQPQQF,TGTGCCACCAGCACCAGGGGCCCAATTAATCAGCCCCAGCAATTT,TRBV15,TRBJ1-5,.,.
CASSYSTGGVADTQYF,TGTGCCAGCAGTTACTCGACGGGGGGTGTGGCAGATACGCAGTATTTT,TRBV6-5,TRBJ2-3,TRBD2,once
CASSSRSTSGAYNEQFF,TGTGCCAGCAGTTCCCGTTCGACTAGCGGGGCCTACAATGAGCAGTTCTTC,TRBV27,TRBJ2-1,TRBD2,.
CASSLSRGLSGANVLTF,TGTGCCAGCAGTTTGTCCAGGGGGCTATCTGGGGCCAACGTCCTGACTTTC,TRBV27,TRBJ2-6,TRBD1,.
CSVVGSEAFF,TGCAGCGTTGTCGGCAGTGAAGCTTTCTTT,TRBV29-1,TRBJ1-1,.,.
CASSSPGTSVYNEQFF,TGTGCCAGCAGCTCCCCCGGGACTAGCGTCTACAATGAGCAGTTCTTC,TRBV13,TRBJ2-1,TRBD2,.